This T cell receptor beta chain is drawn from a study of T cell changes during pregnancy in multiple sclerosis. The repertoire was sequenced with immunoSEQ multiplex PCR; TCRdb's copy has only in-frame clones and lacks some. The sample holds tens of thousands of clones, 90% seen once. The junction had 11 bases not matched to a gene; V was cut back by 4 bases and J by 0 bases. The CDR3 contains 19 residues. From germline, CDR1 is LGHNA and CDR2 YNFKEQ. The sample in question was CD4+ T cells from peripheral blood mononuclear cells, obtained in the second trimester of pregnancy. The receptor's source is a female donor with multiple sclerosis, enrolled in a pregnancy study. The genes are TRBV4-2 and TRBJ2-3; 12 bases map to TRBD2. The CDR3 loop reads CASSPRGLAGRSSTDTQYF. In nucleotides, the CDR3 is TGTGCCAGCAGCCCCCGGGGACTAGCGGGTCGTTCTAGCACAGATACGCAGTATTTT.